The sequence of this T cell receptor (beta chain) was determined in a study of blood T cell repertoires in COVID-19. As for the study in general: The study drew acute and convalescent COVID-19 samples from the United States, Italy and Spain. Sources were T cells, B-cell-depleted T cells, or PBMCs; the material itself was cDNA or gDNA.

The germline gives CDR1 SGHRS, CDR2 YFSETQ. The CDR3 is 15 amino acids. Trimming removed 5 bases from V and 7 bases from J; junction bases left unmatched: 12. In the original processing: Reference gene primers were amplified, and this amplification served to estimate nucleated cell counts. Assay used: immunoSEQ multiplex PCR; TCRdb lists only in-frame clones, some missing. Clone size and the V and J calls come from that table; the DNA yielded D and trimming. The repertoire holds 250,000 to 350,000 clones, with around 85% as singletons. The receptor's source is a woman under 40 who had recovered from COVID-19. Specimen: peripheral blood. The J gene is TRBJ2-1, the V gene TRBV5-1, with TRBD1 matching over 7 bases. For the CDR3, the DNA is TGCGCCAGCAGTAAAACCGGGACAGCAACTAATGAGCAGTTCTTC. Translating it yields CASSKTGTATNEQFF.